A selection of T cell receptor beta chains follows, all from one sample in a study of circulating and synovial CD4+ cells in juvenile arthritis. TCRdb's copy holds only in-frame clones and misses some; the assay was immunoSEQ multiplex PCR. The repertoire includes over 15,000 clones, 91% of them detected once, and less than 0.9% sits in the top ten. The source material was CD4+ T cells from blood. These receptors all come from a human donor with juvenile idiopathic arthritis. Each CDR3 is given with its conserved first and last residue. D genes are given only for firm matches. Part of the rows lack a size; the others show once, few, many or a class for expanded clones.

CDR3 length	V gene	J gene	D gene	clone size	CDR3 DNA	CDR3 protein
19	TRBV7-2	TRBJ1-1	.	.	TGTGCCAGCAGCTTTATACTATTCTTGGATCGCCTATGGTCCACTGAAGCTTTCTTT	CASSFILFLDRLWSTEAFF
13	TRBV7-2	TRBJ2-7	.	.	TGTGCCAGCAGCTTCAGTACCTCCTACGAGCAGTACTTC	CASSFSTSYEQYF
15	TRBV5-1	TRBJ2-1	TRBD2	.	TGCGCCAGCAGCTTGGCTAGCGGGGGTGGTGGTGAGCAGTTCTTC	CASSLASGGGGEQFF
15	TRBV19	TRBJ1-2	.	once	TGTGCCAGTAGTGCCTCCTGGGACATCTCCTATGGCTACACCTTC	CASSASWDISYGYTF
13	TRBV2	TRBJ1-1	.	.	TGTGCCAGCAGTGAAGAGGCAGGCACTGAAGCTTTCTTT	CASSEEAGTEAFF
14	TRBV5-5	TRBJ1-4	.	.	TGTGCCAGCAGCCGCAAGCCCACTGATGAAAAACTGTTTTTT	CASSRKPTDEKLFF
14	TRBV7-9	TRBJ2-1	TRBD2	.	TGTGCCAGCAGCAGAGCGGGAGTATCCCCCGAGCAGTTCTTC	CASSRAGVSPEQFF
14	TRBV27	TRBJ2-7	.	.	TGTGCCAGCAGTTTCCAGGGGGGAGCCTACGAGCAGTACTTC	CASSFQGGAYEQYF
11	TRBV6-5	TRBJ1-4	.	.	TGTGCCAGCAGTCACGGACAGAAACTGTTTTTT	CASSHGQKLFF
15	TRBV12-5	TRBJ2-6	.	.	TGTGCTAGTGGGTCCCCGGGCTCTGGGGCCAACGTCCTGACTTTC	CASGSPGSGANVLTF
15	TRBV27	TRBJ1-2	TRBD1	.	TGTGCCAGCAGTATGACAGGGGGAAACTACTATGGCTACACCTTC	CASSMTGGNYYGYTF
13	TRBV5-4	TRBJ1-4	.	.	TGTGCCAGCAGCGCAGGAGGTAATGAAAAACTGTTTTTT	CASSAGGNEKLFF
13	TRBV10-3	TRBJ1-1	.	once	TGTGCCATCAGTGGAAACATGAACACTGAAGCTTTCTTT	CAISGNMNTEAFF
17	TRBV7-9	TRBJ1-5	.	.	TGTGCCAGCAGCTCCCCTGTAGGGGGGGGCAACAATCAGCCCCAGCATTTT	CASSSPVGGGNNQPQHF
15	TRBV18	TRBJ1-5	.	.	TGTGCCAGCTCACTGGTTGGACAGCAGAATCAGCCCCAGCATTTT	CASSLVGQQNQPQHF
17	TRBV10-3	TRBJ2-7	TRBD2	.	TGTGCCATCAGGGGACTAGCGGGAGACTCTAGCTCCTACGAGCAGTACTTC	CAIRGLAGDSSSYEQYF
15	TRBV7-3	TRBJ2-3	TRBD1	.	TGTGCCAGCAGCTCCTCGGGACAGAGCACAGATACGCAGTATTTT	CASSSSGQSTDTQYF
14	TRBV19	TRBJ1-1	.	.	TGTGCCAGTAGTTACAGGGAGGGGAACACTGAAGCTTTCTTT	CASSYREGNTEAFF
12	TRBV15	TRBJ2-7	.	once	TGTGCCACCAGCACCGGTCCACTCGAGCAGTACTTC	CATSTGPLEQYF
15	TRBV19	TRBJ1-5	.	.	TGTGCCAGTGGATGGCAGGGTCGGTTAAGGCAGCCCCAGCATTTT	CASGWQGRLRQPQHF
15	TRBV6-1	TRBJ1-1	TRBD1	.	TGTGCCAGCAGTGGACTGACAGGGGGCGTTGCTGAAGCTTTCTTT	CASSGLTGGVAEAFF
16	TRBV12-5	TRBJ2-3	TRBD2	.	TGTGCTAGTGTATTTGGGTCGGGAGGGCCCTCAGATACGCAGTATTTT	CASVFGSGGPSDTQYF
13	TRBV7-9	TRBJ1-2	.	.	TGTGCCAGCAGCCCTGACAGTGGCTATGGCTACACCTTC	CASSPDSGYGYTF
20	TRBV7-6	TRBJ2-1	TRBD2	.	TGTGCCAGCAGCTTAGGGGGAGCGGGACCGGGCTCGATCTCCTACAATGAGCAGTTCTTC	CASSLGGAGPGSISYNEQFF